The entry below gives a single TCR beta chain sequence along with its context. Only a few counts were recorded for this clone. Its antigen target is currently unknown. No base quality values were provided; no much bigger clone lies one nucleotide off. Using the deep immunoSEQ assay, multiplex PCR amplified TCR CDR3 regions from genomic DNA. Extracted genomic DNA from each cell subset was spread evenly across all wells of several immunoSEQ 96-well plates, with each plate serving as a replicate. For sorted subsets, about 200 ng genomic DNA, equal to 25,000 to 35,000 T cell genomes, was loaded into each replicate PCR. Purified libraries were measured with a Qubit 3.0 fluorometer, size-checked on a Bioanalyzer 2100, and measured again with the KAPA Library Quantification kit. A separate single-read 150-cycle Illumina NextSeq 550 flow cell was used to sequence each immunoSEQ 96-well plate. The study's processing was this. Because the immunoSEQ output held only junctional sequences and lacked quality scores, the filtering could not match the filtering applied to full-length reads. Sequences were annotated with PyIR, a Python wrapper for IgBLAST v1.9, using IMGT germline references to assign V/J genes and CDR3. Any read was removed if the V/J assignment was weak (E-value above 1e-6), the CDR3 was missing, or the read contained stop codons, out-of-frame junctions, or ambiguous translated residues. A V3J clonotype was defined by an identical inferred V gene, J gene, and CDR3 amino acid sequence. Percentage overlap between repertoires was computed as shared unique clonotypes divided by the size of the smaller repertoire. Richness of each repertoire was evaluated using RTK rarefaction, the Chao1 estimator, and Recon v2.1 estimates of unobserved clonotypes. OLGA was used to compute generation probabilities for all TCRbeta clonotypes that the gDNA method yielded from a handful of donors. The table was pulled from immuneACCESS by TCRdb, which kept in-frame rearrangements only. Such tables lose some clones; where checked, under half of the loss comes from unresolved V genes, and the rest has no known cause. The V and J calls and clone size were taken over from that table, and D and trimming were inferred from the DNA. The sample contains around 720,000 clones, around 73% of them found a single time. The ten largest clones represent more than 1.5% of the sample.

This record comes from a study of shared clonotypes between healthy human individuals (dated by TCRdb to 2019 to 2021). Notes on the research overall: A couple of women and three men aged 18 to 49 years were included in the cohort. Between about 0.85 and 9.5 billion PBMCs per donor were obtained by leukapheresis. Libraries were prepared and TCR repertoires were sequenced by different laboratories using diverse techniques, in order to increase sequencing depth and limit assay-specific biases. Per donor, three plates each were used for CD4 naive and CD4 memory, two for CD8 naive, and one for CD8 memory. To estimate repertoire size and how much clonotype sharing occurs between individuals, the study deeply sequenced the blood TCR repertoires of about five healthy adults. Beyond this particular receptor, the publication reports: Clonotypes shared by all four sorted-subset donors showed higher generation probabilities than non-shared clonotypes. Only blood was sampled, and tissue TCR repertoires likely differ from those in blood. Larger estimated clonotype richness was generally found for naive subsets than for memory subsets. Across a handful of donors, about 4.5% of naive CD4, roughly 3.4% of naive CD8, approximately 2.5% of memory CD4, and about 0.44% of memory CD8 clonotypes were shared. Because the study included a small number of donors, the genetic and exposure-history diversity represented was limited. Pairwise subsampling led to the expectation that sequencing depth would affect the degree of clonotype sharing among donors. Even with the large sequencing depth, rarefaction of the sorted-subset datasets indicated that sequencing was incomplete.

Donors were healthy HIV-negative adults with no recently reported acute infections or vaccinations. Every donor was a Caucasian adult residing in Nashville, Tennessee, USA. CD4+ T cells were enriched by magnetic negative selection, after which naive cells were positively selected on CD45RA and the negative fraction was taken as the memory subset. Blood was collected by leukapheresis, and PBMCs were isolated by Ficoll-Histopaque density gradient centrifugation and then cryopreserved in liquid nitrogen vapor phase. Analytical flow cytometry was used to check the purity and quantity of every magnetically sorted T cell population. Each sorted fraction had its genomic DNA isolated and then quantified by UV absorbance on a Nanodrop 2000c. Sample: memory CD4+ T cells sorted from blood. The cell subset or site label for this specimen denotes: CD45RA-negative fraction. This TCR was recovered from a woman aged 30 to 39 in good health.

The nucleotide sequence reads as follows: TGTGCCAGCAGCTCCCTAGCGGGAGGGATAGATACGCAGTATTTT. This gives the protein CASSSLAGGIDTQYF. This chain is built from TRBV7-8 and TRBJ2-3; TRBD2 aligns with 12 central bases. There are 15 amino acids in the CDR3, from cysteine to phenylalanine inclusive. Only the CDR3 portion is preserved as DNA: 45 bases, with reading frame beginning at the first base. CDR1 and CDR2, per the germline V gene, are SGHVS and FQNEAQ. V is trimmed back by 4 bases and J by 5 bases, and the junction contains 4 bases that no gene match accounts for.